This TCR beta chain stems from a study of vaccination and CD4 T cells after COVID-19. The CDR3 consists of 17 residues. In germline, CDR1 is DFQATT, CDR2 SNEGSKA (reference sequence). The V gene lost 6 bases and the J gene lost 0 bases, with 21 bases spanning the gap. A remark on this clonotype: Its target is not known.

With the Oncomine TCR Beta short-read assay, DNA from cultured CD4+ T cells was sequenced. Genomic DNA extraction was carried out from cultured CD4+ T cells. One entry per CDR3 protein, called by TCRdb with MiXCR from the PCR reads. The table includes some 2,900 distinct CDR3 sequences, over 70% detected once. Treatment: roughly 11-day PBMC culture with coronavirus spike peptide pools or control peptides (ViraFEST assay). Every well contained around 2 million PBMCs, which were grown with about 10 IU/ml IL-2 and 9 to 10 ug/ml peptide pools. What was sequenced was CD4+ T cells from blood, cultured in vitro. The TCR comes from a human donor who had recovered from COVID-19. The rearrangement joins TRBV20-1 to TRBJ1-5; D remains ambiguous. The CDR3 sequence: CSALREGILYSNQPQHF. CDR3 nucleotide sequence: TGCAGTGCCCTTCGGGAAGGGATTCTTTATAGCAATCAGCCCCAGCATTTT.